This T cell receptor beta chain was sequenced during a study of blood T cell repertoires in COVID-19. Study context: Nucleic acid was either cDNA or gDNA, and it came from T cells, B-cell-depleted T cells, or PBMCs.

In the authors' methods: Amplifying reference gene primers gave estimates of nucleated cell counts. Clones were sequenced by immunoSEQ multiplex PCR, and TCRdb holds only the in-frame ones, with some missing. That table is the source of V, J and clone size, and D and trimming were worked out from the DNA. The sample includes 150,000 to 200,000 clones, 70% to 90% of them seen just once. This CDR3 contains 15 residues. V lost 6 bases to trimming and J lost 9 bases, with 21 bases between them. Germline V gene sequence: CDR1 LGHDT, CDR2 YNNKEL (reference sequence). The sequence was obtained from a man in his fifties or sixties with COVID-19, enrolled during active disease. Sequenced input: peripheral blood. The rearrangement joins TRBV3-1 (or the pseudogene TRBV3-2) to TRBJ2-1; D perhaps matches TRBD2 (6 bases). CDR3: CASRRASARFGEQFF. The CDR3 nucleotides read TGTGCCAGCAGGAGGGCTAGCGCTCGTTTCGGTGAGCAGTTCTTC.